This is a list of T cell receptor beta chains from one sample in a study of beta chain features in type 1 diabetes. The assay was immunoSEQ multiplex PCR, and TCRdb's table has in-frame clones only and misses some. The sample shows some 170,000 clones, over 55% of them seen only once. Sequencing was carried out using naive CD4+ T cells from blood. These receptors came from a man aged 25 to 40 with type 1 diabetes. CDR3s include the opening cysteine and the closing phenylalanine or tryptophan. The D gene is left open where the match is weak. Size is omitted from some rows. Given values are once, few, many or a class for expanded clones.

abundance: NA; j_gene: TRBJ1-5; len: 13; v_gene: TRBV7-9; d_gene: NA; CDR3nt: TGTGCCAGCAGCTTAGCGGGCGCTGGGCCCCAGCATTTT; CDR3aa: CASSLAGAGPQHF
abundance: NA; j_gene: TRBJ2-5; len: 11; v_gene: TRBV7-2; d_gene: NA; CDR3nt: TGTGCCAGCAGCTTAAGCGAGACCCAGTACTTC; CDR3aa: CASSLSETQYF
abundance: NA; j_gene: TRBJ1-5; len: 14; v_gene: TRBV30; d_gene: NA; CDR3nt: TGTGCCTGGAGTGTTAGTATTGTCGATCAGCCCCAGCATTTT; CDR3aa: CAWSVSIVDQPQHF
abundance: NA; j_gene: TRBJ1-1; len: 14; v_gene: TRBV10-3; d_gene: TRBD1; CDR3nt: TGTGCCTCGTCGCGACAGGGGACGAACACTGAAGCTTTCTTT; CDR3aa: CASSRQGTNTEAFF
abundance: few; j_gene: TRBJ1-1; len: 15; v_gene: TRBV2; d_gene: NA; CDR3nt: TGTGCCAGGAGGGCCTTAGGGCAGCAGAACACTGAAGCTTTCTTT; CDR3aa: CARRALGQQNTEAFF
abundance: once; j_gene: TRBJ2-3; len: 11; v_gene: TRBV7-2; d_gene: NA; CDR3nt: TGTGCCAGCAGCTTAGTTAGTACGCAGTATTTT; CDR3aa: CASSLVSTQYF
abundance: NA; j_gene: TRBJ2-2; len: 15; v_gene: TRBV6-5; d_gene: NA; CDR3nt: TGTGCCAGCAGTTACTCGAGTACAGGGACCGGGGAGCTGTTTTTT; CDR3aa: CASSYSSTGTGELFF
abundance: few; j_gene: TRBJ2-7; len: 15; v_gene: TRBV25-1; d_gene: NA; CDR3nt: TGTGCCAGCAGTGAGAACGGCGGGGTGTCCTACGAGCAGTACTTC; CDR3aa: CASSENGGVSYEQYF
abundance: few; j_gene: TRBJ1-2; len: 10; v_gene: TRBV29-1; d_gene: NA; CDR3nt: TGCAGCGCCCAGGGAGATGGCTACACCTTC; CDR3aa: CSAQGDGYTF
abundance: NA; j_gene: TRBJ2-5; len: 12; v_gene: TRBV30; d_gene: NA; CDR3nt: TGTGCCTGGAAGAGTAGCGGAGAGACCCAGTACTTC; CDR3aa: CAWKSSGETQYF
abundance: NA; j_gene: TRBJ2-7; len: 15; v_gene: TRBV4-3; d_gene: NA; CDR3nt: TGCGCCAGCAGCCAGGCACAGGGATTTTCCTACGAGCAGTACTTC; CDR3aa: CASSQAQGFSYEQYF
abundance: NA; j_gene: TRBJ2-2; len: 16; v_gene: TRBV7-2; d_gene: TRBD1; CDR3nt: TGTGCCAGCAGCTTAGCGAGCACAGGGGGAACCGGGGAGCTGTTTTTT; CDR3aa: CASSLASTGGTGELFF
abundance: NA; j_gene: TRBJ1-1; len: 14; v_gene: TRBV2; d_gene: NA; CDR3nt: TGTGCCAGCAGTGAAGGCAAGGCAGGCACTGAAGCTTTCTTT; CDR3aa: CASSEGKAGTEAFF
abundance: NA; j_gene: TRBJ2-7; len: 13; v_gene: TRBV4-3; d_gene: TRBD1; CDR3nt: TGCGCCAGCAGCGAGGACAGGGGGCACGAGCAGTACTTC; CDR3aa: CASSEDRGHEQYF
abundance: few; j_gene: TRBJ2-1; len: 15; v_gene: TRBV6-5; d_gene: TRBD1; CDR3nt: TGTGCCAGCAGCCAACCTGGGACAGTTAACAATGAGCAGTTCTTC; CDR3aa: CASSQPGTVNNEQFF
abundance: NA; j_gene: TRBJ2-3; len: 16; v_gene: TRBV9; d_gene: TRBD1; CDR3nt: TGTGCCAGCAGCGTAGTGTGGGACAGGGATATAGATACGCAGTATTTT; CDR3aa: CASSVVWDRDIDTQYF
abundance: few; j_gene: TRBJ2-7; len: 13; v_gene: TRBV10-3; d_gene: NA; CDR3nt: TGTGCCATCAGTGAGTCAGGGAACCACGAGCAGTACTTC; CDR3aa: CAISESGNHEQYF
abundance: NA; j_gene: TRBJ2-7; len: 14; v_gene: TRBV9; d_gene: TRBD1; CDR3nt: TGTGCCAGCAGCGTGGGGACAGGGACCTACGAGCAGTACTTC; CDR3aa: CASSVGTGTYEQYF
abundance: once; j_gene: TRBJ1-3; len: 17; v_gene: TRBV23-1; d_gene: NA; CDR3nt: TGCGCCAGCAGTCATCGGCAGGGCCCTTCCTCTGGAAACACCATATATTTT; CDR3aa: CASSHRQGPSSGNTIYF
abundance: NA; j_gene: TRBJ2-3; len: 15; v_gene: TRBV9; d_gene: NA; CDR3nt: TGTGCCAGCAGCGTAGTAGGGGGGAGCACAGATACGCAGTATTTT; CDR3aa: CASSVVGGSTDTQYF
abundance: NA; j_gene: TRBJ1-1; len: 13; v_gene: TRBV6-6; d_gene: NA; CDR3nt: TGTGCCAGCAGTTCCCCTACAGGGCCTGAAGCTTTCTTT; CDR3aa: CASSSPTGPEAFF
abundance: NA; j_gene: TRBJ2-1; len: 15; v_gene: TRBV7-2; d_gene: TRBD1; CDR3nt: TGTGCCAGCAGCTTCAGCCGACAGGGTTACAATGAGCAGTTCTTC; CDR3aa: CASSFSRQGYNEQFF
abundance: NA; j_gene: TRBJ1-2; len: 11; v_gene: TRBV23-1; d_gene: NA; CDR3nt: TGCGCCAGCAGCCCCCCCAATGGCTACACCTTC; CDR3aa: CASSPPNGYTF
abundance: NA; j_gene: TRBJ2-3; len: 14; v_gene: TRBV7-2; d_gene: TRBD1; CDR3nt: TGTGCCAGCAGTCGACAGGGGAGCACAGATACGCAGTATTTT; CDR3aa: CASSRQGSTDTQYF
abundance: NA; j_gene: TRBJ2-6; len: 17; v_gene: TRBV30; d_gene: NA; CDR3nt: TGTGCCTGGAGTCTGGGACGTTTCGGCGCGGGGGCCAACGTCCTGACTTTC; CDR3aa: CAWSLGRFGAGANVLTF
abundance: NA; j_gene: TRBJ1-1; len: 11; v_gene: TRBV18; d_gene: NA; CDR3nt: TGTGCCAGCTCAACTCAGGAGCAGCCTTTCTTT; CDR3aa: CASSTQEQPFF
abundance: NA; j_gene: TRBJ2-6; len: 17; v_gene: TRBV14; d_gene: TRBD1; CDR3nt: TGTGCCAGCAGAGGGGACAGGGGCCCATCTGGGGCCAACGTCCTGACTTTC; CDR3aa: CASRGDRGPSGANVLTF
abundance: NA; j_gene: TRBJ1-1; len: 13; v_gene: TRBV29-1; d_gene: NA; CDR3nt: TGCAGCGTTGACAGGGGCTTGAACACTGAAGCTTTCTTT; CDR3aa: CSVDRGLNTEAFF
abundance: few; j_gene: TRBJ1-6; len: 11; v_gene: TRBV7-2; d_gene: NA; CDR3nt: TGTGCCAGCAGCTTGAACTTGGACCTCCACTTT; CDR3aa: CASSLNLDLHF
abundance: NA; j_gene: TRBJ2-3; len: 13; v_gene: TRBV7-2; d_gene: NA; CDR3nt: TGTGCCAGCAGCCCCCCCAGCACAGATACGCAGTATTTT; CDR3aa: CASSPPSTDTQYF